The subject of this entry is one T cell receptor (beta chain). Its matching antigen is unknown. Germline trimming cut 5 bases from V and 2 bases from J; bases unmatched to any gene: 4. This CDR3 region has 16 residues. Each cDNA got a UMI-containing oligo ligated at its 3' end. The first PCR ran roughly 4 cycles with an equimolar RC1.1 and RC1.2 beta primer mix. In TCRdb, the UMI-ligation and nested PCR reads were re-called with MiXCR into one record per CDR3 protein. Among approximately 46,000 distinct CDR3 sequences listed, 11% were seen once. Fixed numbers of PBMC received varying amounts of KT2 cells. The data belong to a study of quantifying T cell responses using KT2 cells. Study-level information: TCR alpha and beta constant-region primers primed reverse transcription of RNA. Study-level points and caveats: Very high KT2 spike-in numbers caused saturation in KT2 sequence detection.

Sequenced material: PBMCs spiked with cells of the T cell clone KT2. The receptor was isolated from a human donor. The J gene is TRBJ2-3, the V gene TRBV12-3 or TRBV12-4; 13 nucleotides line up with TRBD2. The CDR3 loop is CASSTGLAGSTDTQYF. CDR3 nucleotide sequence: TGTGCCAGCAGTACGGGACTAGCGGGATCCACAGATACGCAGTATTTT.